This entry features one T cell receptor (beta chain) sequence. Per the study methods: Reference gene primer amplification in the assay estimated nucleated cell counts. Data came from immunoSEQ multiplex PCR; TCRdb stores just in-frame clones and leaves some out. That table gives V, J and clone size, and the DNA gave D and trimming. This repertoire shows around 110,000 clones, about 90% found once; its top ten account for roughly 4.6%. The source of the sample is a study of blood T cell repertoires in COVID-19. Turning to the study itself: COVID-19 samples collected from the United States, Italy and Spain covered acute and convalescent phases. Nucleic acid was either cDNA or gDNA, and it came from T cells, B-cell-depleted T cells, or PBMCs.

The source material was peripheral blood. The clonotype comes from a man aged 40-55 years with active or convalescent COVID-19.

DNA of the CDR3: TGTGCCAGCTCCCCCGCACGGGCTAGCGGGAGCAAAGAGACCCAGTACTTC. Translation: CASSPARASGSKETQYF. The chain joins TRBV18 to TRBJ2-5; TRBD2 matches at 10 bases. Germline CDR1 is KGHSH and CDR2 is LQKENI. CDR3 size: 17 residues. V dropped 6 bases and J dropped 3; count of bases not matched to a gene: 13.